This T cell receptor (beta chain) appears in the sequencing data of a study of blood T cells in healthy people across ages. On the study more broadly: Per every two T cells, about one barcoded beta molecule was captured by template switching.

This clonotype was seen many times. Antigen unknown. Study findings and constraints: Percentage of naive T cells showed a strong correlation with TCR beta diversity.

Isolation yielded PBMCs, at least 6.5 million per sample, in every case. The germline V gene encodes CDR1 MNHEY and CDR2 SVGEGT. The CDR3 extends over 16 amino acids. V trimming: 1 base; J trimming: 4 bases; junction bases outside the gene matches: 5. Combining a sample-barcoded 5' primer with a J-beta primer mix, a second PCR ran for 7 to 11 cycles. TCRdb passed the 5' RACE reads through MiXCR, listing each CDR3 protein once. This sample has hundreds of thousands of distinct CDR3 sequences, with roughly half found just once. Material for sequencing was blood. The chain carries TRBV6-2 or TRBV6-3 and TRBJ2-5, with 11 nucleotides matching TRBD2. This TCR was sampled from an elderly woman in good health. The CDR3 reads CASSYFLGTSGETQYF. The CDR3 nucleotides read TGTGCCAGCAGTTACTTCCTCGGGACTAGCGGAGAGACCCAGTACTTC.